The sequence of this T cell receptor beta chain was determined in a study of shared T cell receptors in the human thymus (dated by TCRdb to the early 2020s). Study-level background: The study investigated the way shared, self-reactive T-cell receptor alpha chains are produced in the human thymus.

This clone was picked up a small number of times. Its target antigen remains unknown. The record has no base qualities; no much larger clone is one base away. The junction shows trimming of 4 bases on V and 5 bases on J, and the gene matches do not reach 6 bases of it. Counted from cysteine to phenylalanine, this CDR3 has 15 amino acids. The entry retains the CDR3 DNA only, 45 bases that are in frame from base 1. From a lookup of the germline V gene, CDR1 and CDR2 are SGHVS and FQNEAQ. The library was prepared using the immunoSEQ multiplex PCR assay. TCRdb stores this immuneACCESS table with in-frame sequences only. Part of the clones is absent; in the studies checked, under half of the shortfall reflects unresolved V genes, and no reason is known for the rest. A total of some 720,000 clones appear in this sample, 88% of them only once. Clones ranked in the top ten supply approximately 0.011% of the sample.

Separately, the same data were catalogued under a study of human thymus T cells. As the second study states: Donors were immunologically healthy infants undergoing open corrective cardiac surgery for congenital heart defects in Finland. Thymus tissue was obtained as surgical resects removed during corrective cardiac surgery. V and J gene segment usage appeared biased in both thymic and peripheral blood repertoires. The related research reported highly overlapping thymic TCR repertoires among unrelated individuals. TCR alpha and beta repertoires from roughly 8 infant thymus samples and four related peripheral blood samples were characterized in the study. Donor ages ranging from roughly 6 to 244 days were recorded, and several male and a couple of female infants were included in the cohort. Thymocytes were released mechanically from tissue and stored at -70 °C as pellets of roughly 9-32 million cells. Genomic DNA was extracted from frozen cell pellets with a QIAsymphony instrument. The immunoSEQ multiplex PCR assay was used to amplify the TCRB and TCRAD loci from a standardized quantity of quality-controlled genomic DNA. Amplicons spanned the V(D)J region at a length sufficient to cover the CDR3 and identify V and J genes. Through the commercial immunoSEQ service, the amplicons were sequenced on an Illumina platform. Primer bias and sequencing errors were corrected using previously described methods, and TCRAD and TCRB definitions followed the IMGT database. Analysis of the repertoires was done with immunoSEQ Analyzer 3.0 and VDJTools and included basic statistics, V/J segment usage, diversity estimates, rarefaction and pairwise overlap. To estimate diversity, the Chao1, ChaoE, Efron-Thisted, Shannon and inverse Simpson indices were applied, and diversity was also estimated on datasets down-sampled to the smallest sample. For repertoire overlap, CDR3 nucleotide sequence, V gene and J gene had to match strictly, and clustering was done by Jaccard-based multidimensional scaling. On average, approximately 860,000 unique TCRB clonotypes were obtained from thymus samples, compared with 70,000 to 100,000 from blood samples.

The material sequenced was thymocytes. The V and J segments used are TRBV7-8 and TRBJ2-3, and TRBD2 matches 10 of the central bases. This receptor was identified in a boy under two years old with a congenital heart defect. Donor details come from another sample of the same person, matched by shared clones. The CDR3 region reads CASSCASGRGDTQYF. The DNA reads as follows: TGTGCCAGCAGCTGCGCTAGCGGGAGAGGAGATACGCAGTATTTT.